This T cell receptor beta chain was recorded in a study of shared clonotypes between healthy human individuals. The CDR3 is made up of 15 amino acids. Germline CDR1 reads MNHEY; CDR2 reads SVGAGI. Trimming took 6 bases from V and 3 from J, leaving 18 bases between them. A remark on this clone: Its cognate antigen is unknown.

Whole-study findings and limits: Sharing across four donors was highest in naive CD4 (approximately 5%) and lowest in memory CD8 (around 0.4%).

Each donor was a Caucasian adult residing in Nashville, Tennessee. Original analysis: Filtering differed because ImmunoSEQ produced junction-only sequences that carried no quality scores. Clones were sequenced by immunoSEQ multiplex PCR, and TCRdb holds only the in-frame ones, with some missing. That table supplies the V and J calls and clone size; D and trimming were determined from the DNA. The sample lists some 1 million clones, about 75% seen once, with about 1.5% in the top ten. The chain carries TRBV6-5 and TRBJ2-7; possible D gene TRBD1, 6 bases. The receptor was isolated from a young man in good health. The specimen sequenced was memory CD4+ T cells sorted from blood. The subset: CD45RA-negative fraction. For the CDR3, the DNA is TGTGCCAGCAGGAGGTATAGGGGGAGTAGCTACGAGCAGTACTTC. Translated: CASRRYRGSSYEQYF.